This TCR beta chain was identified in a study of breast tumors, draining lymph nodes, adjacent tissues. The CDR3 length equals 11 residues, ends included. Germline V gene data show CDR1 as SEHNR and CDR2 as FQNEAQ (reference sequence). The lymph nodes were axillary draining lymph nodes from breast cancer patients. One entry per CDR3 protein results from TCRdb running MiXCR on the multiplex PCR reads. The table shows about 180,000 distinct CDR3 sequences, with around a third occurring only once. General study findings and limits: Luminal-like breast cancer showed significantly greater tumor-nontumor repertoire similarity than basal-like breast cancer did. Most tumor T cells seemingly derive from lymph node, then expand in tumor.

Concerning this clonotype: Its antigen remains unidentified. The conserved phenylalanine or tryptophan normally closing the CDR3 is absent here, so this likely arose from a read error. The DNA is left out, because the CDR3 cannot be placed on it with certainty; the CDR3 is given as TCRdb lists it.

The chain carries TRBV7-9 and TRBJ2-3; the D call TRBD1 from the table was never checked on the DNA. The receptor comes from a female donor with breast cancer. Some clones in this sample may be carry-over from other donors' samples. Source material: axillary lymph node tissue. The CDR3 protein is CASSPGQALIY.